This T cell receptor beta chain emerged from a study of T cells after yellow fever vaccination. Broader study findings: Primary-vaccination clones mostly resurfaced post-booster (nearly 97% CD4, approximately 87% CD8). From the bulk population, abundant clonotypes could contaminate and appear within FACS-sorted repertoires. The secondary response was weaker but peaked faster, day 5 versus 15.

This clonotype has a handful of counts. Its antigen is unidentified. CDR1 SGHVS and CDR2 FQNEAQ come from the germline V gene. Trimming at V came to 0 bases and at J to 7 bases, leaving 10 bases not matched to a gene. The CDR3 covers 17 residues. A 5'RACE template-switching step, the method used to make TCR cDNA, added a universal primer site and UMIs. TCRdb reprocessed the 5' RACE reads via MiXCR and lists one record per CDR3 protein. The data hold about 580,000 distinct CDR3 sequences, with less than 20% observed a single time. Sequenced material: PBMCs, taken 5 days after the first yellow fever vaccination. The chain links TRBV7-8 to TRBJ2-5; 11 bases map to TRBD1. The clonotype comes from a man in his late teens or twenties who received the YFV17D yellow fever vaccine. CDR3 residues: CASSLAGTGGPVLTQYF. As DNA, the CDR3 is TGTGCCAGCAGCTTAGCGGGGACAGGGGGTCCTGTGTTGACCCAGTACTTC.